The source of this T cell receptor (beta chain) is a study of cytomegalovirus exposure and HLA in healthy donors. Study results and caveats: Most sequenced TCRs were rare (though some public TCRs occurred in many donors). TCR beta chain V- and J-gene trimming was linked, in a later analysis, to a missense variant in DCLRE1C.

Amplification used 60 Vbeta primers and 13 Jbeta primers. Method: immunoSEQ multiplex PCR; TCRdb's copy keeps in-frame clones and lacks some. Of 150,000 to 200,000 clones in the sample, 79% were seen once. Of note for this clone: Its matching antigen is unknown.

This clonotype was sampled from a middle-aged woman in good health and CMV-seronegative. Specimen: PBMCs.

CDR3 region: CASSLDPGPYEQYF. In DNA, the CDR3 is TGTGCCAGCAGCTTGGACCCCGGTCCCTACGAGCAGTACTTC. The chain joins TRBV5-5 to TRBJ2-7; D gene uncertain. This CDR3 has 14 residues. Germline V gene sequence: CDR1 SGHKS, CDR2 YYEKEE (reference sequence). V dropped 0 bases and J dropped 2 bases, with 9 bases sitting between them.